These 2 T cell receptor beta chains came from one sample sequenced in a study of OX40 agonist ivuxolimab in advanced cancers. Using immunoSEQ multiplex PCR, the repertoire was profiled, and TCRdb retains in-frame clones only, with some absent. The sample shows about 16,000 clones, 80% to 95% of them seen only once. Sequencing used CD4+ or CD8+ T cells sorted from blood, obtained in a trial of the OX40 agonist ivuxolimab. The receptors stem from an adult with an advanced solid tumor such as melanoma, head and neck, liver or kidney cancer.

The V call is TRBV19, the J call TRBJ1-1; no definite D call. The CDR3 is 13 residues long. The V end lost 5 bases, the J end lost 0 bases, and 7 bases lay between the germline ends. Germline CDR1 reads LNHDA; CDR2 reads SQIVND (reference sequence). CDR3 sequence: CASSWTMNTEAFF. The CDR3 DNA reads as TGTGCCAGTAGTTGGACGATGAACACTGAAGCTTTCTTT.

This clone was seen once. V usage is TRBV2 and J usage is TRBJ2-7; D is uncertain. Germline assignment: CDR1 SNHLY and CDR2 FYNNEI. V lost 7 bases and J lost 2, with 12 bases in between. The CDR3 is made up of 13 amino acids. In nucleotides, the CDR3 is TGTGCCAGCAACATCTGGGGAACCTACGAGCAGTACTTC. Its protein product is CASNIWGTYEQYF.